This T cell receptor (beta chain) was documented in a study of breast tumors, draining lymph nodes, adjacent tissues. Study-level points and caveats: That most tumor T cells come from lymph nodes remained unproven. Most tumor T cells seemingly derive from lymph node, then expand in tumor. Compared with lymph nodes, tumors were less diverse; compared with nontumor tissue, more. Luminal-like breast cancer showed significantly greater tumor-nontumor repertoire similarity than basal-like breast cancer did.

This clonotype was seen at least ten times. Its antigen is not identified. The CDR3 contains 16 residues. Trimming removed 0 bases from V and 3 bases from J, with 15 bases in between. Germline V CDR1 and CDR2: DFQATT, SNEGSKA (reference sequence). TCRdb redid the calling of the multiplex PCR reads with MiXCR, one entry per CDR3 protein. The profile covers about 11,000 distinct CDR3 sequences, with roughly 35% appearing a single time and more than 14% taken by the ten largest. V and J are TRBV20-1 and TRBJ2-1, with a tentative D call TRBD1 (7 bases). The origin of this receptor is a female donor with breast cancer. Some clones in this sample may be carry-over from other donors' samples. The sequenced sample consisted of breast tumor tissue. The DNA of the CDR3 is TGCAGTGCTAGAGAGATTCGCAGGGGGGTCTACAATGAGCAGTTCTTC. This codes for CSAREIRRGVYNEQFF.